These T cell receptor beta chains were read from a single sample in a study of blood T cell repertoires in COVID-19. Clones were sequenced by immunoSEQ multiplex PCR, and TCRdb holds only the in-frame ones, with some missing. The sample yields 200,000 to 300,000 clones, around three quarters seen once. Sequences were obtained from peripheral blood. Every receptor here comes from an elderly woman with acute or convalescent COVID-19. The CDR3 runs from the conserved cysteine through the conserved F or W. D genes are given only for firm matches. The size entry is marked missing in some rows and otherwise reads once, few, many or a size class.

.,TRBJ2-2,TRBD1,TRBV12-3/TRBV12-4,CASRGQSTGELFF,TGTGCCAGTAGGGGGCAGTCCACCGGGGAGCTGTTTTTT
few,TRBJ1-1,.,TRBV7-9,CASSLTGSGTEAFF,TGTGCCAGCAGCTTAACAGGGAGCGGTACTGAAGCTTTCTTT
.,TRBJ2-1,TRBD2,TRBV4-2,CASSLTAGTSGRGNEQFF,TGTGCCAGCAGCCTGACTGCCGGGACTAGCGGGAGGGGGAATGAGCAGTTCTTC
few,TRBJ2-1,.,TRBV12-3/TRBV12-4,CASSLPGGEQFF,TGTGCCAGCAGTTTACCCGGGGGTGAGCAGTTCTTC
.,TRBJ2-3,TRBD1,TRBV9,CASNPAGGSGTQYF,TGTGCCAGCAATCCGGCAGGGGGCTCCGGTACGCAGTATTTT
.,TRBJ2-1,.,TRBV7-7,CASSTRLDGEQFF,TGTGCCAGCAGCACCCGACTAGATGGTGAGCAGTTCTTC
.,TRBJ2-5,TRBD2,TRBV29-1,CSVGGGGPVETQYF,TGCAGCGTTGGTGGCGGGGGGCCGGTGGAGACCCAGTACTTC
.,TRBJ1-6,TRBD1,TRBV5-5,CASSLLDRGRFLNSPLHF,TGTGCCAGCAGCTTACTGGACAGGGGAAGATTTTTAAATTCACCCCTCCACTTT
.,TRBJ2-7,.,TRBV5-4,CASSLVGTLEQYF,TGTGCCAGCAGCTTGGTGGGGACTCTCGAGCAGTACTTC
.,TRBJ1-1,.,TRBV25-1,CASSGQGTLNTEAFF,TGTGCCAGCAGTGGGCAGGGCACACTGAACACTGAAGCTTTCTTT
.,TRBJ2-7,TRBD1,TRBV6-5,CASRGQAKYEQYF,TGTGCCAGCAGAGGACAGGCGAAATACGAGCAGTACTTC
once,TRBJ1-1,.,TRBV12-3/TRBV12-4,CASSYRGDTEAFF,TGTGCCAGCAGTTACCGGGGGGACACTGAAGCTTTCTTT
.,TRBJ2-2,.,TRBV4-2,CASSQSAGITGELFF,TGTGCCAGCAGCCAATCTGCGGGTATCACCGGGGAGCTGTTTTTT
.,TRBJ2-7,.,TRBV3-1/TRBV3-2,CASSQGPNEQYF,TGTGCCAGCAGCCAAGGCCCTAACGAGCAGTACTTC
.,TRBJ1-1,TRBD1,TRBV6-2/TRBV6-3,CASSYRRDRVKAFF,TGTGCCAGCAGTTACCGGAGGGACAGGGTGAAAGCTTTCTTT
few,TRBJ1-1,.,TRBV6-5,CASSFRGNTEAFF,TGTGCCAGCAGTTTCCGGGGGAACACTGAAGCTTTCTTT
.,TRBJ2-7,.,TRBV23-1,CASSQSGPMQGSSYEQYF,TGCGCCAGCAGTCAATCGGGGCCGATGCAGGGATCCTCCTACGAGCAGTACTTC
.,TRBJ2-7,TRBD2,TRBV3-1/TRBV3-2,CASSQGGTRFREQYF,TGTGCCAGCAGCCAAGGTGGGACTAGGTTTCGCGAGCAGTACTTC
.,TRBJ2-7,TRBD2,TRBV27,CASSSQRGTYEQYF,TGTGCCAGCAGTTCACAGCGGGGGACCTACGAGCAGTACTTC
.,TRBJ1-4,TRBD1,TRBV30,CAWETQGAEKLFF,TGTGCCTGGGAAACCCAGGGGGCGGAAAAACTGTTTTTT
.,TRBJ1-6,.,TRBV18,CASSPRSSSPLHF,TGTGCCAGCTCACCACGCTCGAGTTCACCCCTCCACTTT
.,TRBJ2-5,.,TRBV7-9,CASSPPRGQETQYF,TGTGCCAGCAGTCCCCCTAGGGGGCAAGAGACCCAGTACTTC
.,TRBJ2-6,TRBD2,TRBV7-2,CASSARGALGRGANVLTF,TGTGCCAGCAGCGCGCGGGGGGCTCTGGGGAGAGGGGCCAACGTCCTGACTTTC
.,TRBJ2-4,.,TRBV3-1/TRBV3-2,CASSHLGGRGSKNIQYF,TGTGCCAGCAGCCACCTTGGGGGCAGGGGATCCAAAAACATTCAGTACTTC
.,TRBJ2-7,.,TRBV10-3,CAISGTAGEQYF,TGTGCCATCAGTGGGACTGCGGGCGAGCAGTACTTC
once,TRBJ1-4,.,TRBV5-1,CASSLVGTLQKGGEKLFF,TGCGCCAGCAGCTTGGTAGGGACACTCCAAAAAGGAGGTGAAAAACTGTTTTTT
.,TRBJ2-5,.,TRBV12-3/TRBV12-4,CASSLIVFVQYF,TGTGCCAGCAGTTTAATCGTCTTTGTCCAGTACTTC
.,TRBJ1-1,.,TRBV13,CASSLITGRQAFF,TGTGCCAGCAGCTTGATTACAGGGCGACAAGCTTTCTTT
.,TRBJ1-2,TRBD1,TRBV5-1,CASSSGQDNYGYTF,TGCGCCAGCAGCTCGGGACAGGATAACTATGGCTACACCTTC
.,TRBJ2-6,TRBD1,TRBV2,CASRGTGASGANVLTF,TGTGCCAGCAGAGGGACAGGGGCCTCTGGGGCCAACGTCCTGACTTTC
.,TRBJ2-7,TRBD2,TRBV7-2,CASRFSRGGPYEQYF,TGTGCCAGCAGATTCAGTAGGGGAGGGCCCTACGAGCAGTACTTC